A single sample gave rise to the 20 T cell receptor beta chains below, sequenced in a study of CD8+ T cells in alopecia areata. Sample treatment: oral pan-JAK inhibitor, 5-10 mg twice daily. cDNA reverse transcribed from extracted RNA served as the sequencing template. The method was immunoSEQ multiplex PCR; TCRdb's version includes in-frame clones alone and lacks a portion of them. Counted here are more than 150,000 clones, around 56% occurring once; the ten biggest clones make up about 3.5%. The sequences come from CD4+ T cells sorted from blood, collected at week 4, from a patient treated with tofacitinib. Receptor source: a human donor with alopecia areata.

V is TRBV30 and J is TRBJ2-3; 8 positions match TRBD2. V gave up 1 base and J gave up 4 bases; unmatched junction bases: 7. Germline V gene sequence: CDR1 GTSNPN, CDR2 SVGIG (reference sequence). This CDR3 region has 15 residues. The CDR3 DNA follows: TGTGCCTGGAGTGCTTGGCGGGGGGTTTCAGATACGCAGTATTTT. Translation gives CAWSAWRGVSDTQYF.

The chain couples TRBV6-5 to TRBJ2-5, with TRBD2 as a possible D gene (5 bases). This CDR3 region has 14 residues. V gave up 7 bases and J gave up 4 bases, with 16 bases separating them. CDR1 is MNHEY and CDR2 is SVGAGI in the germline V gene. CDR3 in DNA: TGTGCCAGCACCGACACAGACGGGGTAGAGACCCAGTACTTC. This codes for CASTDTDGVETQYF.

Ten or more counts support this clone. This chain's CDR3 is CASSPSRGGYGYTF. Here the CDR3 DNA reads TGTGCCAGCAGCCCATCGCGGGGGGGCTATGGCTACACCTTC. The chain carries TRBV7-9 and TRBJ1-2; TRBD1 might be the D (5 bases). Trimming took 5 bases from V and 4 from J, leaving 14 bases between them. This CDR3 has 14 residues. Germline CDR1 and CDR2: SEHNR and FQNEAQ (reference sequence).

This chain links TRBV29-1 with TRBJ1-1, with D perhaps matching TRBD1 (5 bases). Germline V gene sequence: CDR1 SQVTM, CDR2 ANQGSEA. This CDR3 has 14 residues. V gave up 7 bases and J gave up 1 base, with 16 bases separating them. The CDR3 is CSAFPDSWNTEAFF. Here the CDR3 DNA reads TGCAGCGCTTTCCCCGACAGTTGGAACACTGAAGCTTTCTTT.

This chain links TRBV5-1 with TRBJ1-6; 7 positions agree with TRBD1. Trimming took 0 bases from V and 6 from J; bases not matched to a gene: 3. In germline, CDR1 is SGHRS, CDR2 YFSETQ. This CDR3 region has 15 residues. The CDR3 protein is CASSLGTGVNSPLHF. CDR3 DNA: TGCGCCAGCAGCTTGGGCACAGGGGTTAATTCACCCCTCCACTTT.

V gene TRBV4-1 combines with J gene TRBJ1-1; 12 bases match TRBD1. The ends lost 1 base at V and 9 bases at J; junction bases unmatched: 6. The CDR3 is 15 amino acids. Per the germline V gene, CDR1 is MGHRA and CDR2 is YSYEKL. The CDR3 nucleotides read TGCGCCAGCAGCCAAGGCTCCGGGACAGGGGGCAAAGCTTTCTTT. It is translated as CASSQGSGTGGKAFF.

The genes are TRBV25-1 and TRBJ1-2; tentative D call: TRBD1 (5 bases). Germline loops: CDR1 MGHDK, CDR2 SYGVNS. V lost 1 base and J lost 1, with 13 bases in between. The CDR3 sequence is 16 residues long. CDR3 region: CASSESHRPYNYGYTF. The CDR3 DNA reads TGTGCCAGCAGTGAATCACACAGGCCTTATAACTATGGCTACACCTTC.

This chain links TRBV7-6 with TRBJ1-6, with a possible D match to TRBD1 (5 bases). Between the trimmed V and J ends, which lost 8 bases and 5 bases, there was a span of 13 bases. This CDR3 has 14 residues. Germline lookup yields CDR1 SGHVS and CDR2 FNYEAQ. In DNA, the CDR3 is TGTGCCAGCCAGGGAGGGACGGATAATTCACCCCTCCACTTT. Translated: CASQGGTDNSPLHF.

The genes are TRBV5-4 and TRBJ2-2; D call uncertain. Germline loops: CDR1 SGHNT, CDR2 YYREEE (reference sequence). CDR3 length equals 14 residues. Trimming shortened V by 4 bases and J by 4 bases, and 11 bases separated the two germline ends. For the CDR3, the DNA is TGTGCCAGCAGCCCGAAAACAGCCACCGGGGAGCTGTTTTTT. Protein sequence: CASSPKTATGELFF.

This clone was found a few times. CDR3 sequence (DNA): TGTGCCAGCAGTGACTCGTTCAAAGATCTAGCCGGCTCTGGGGCCAACGTCCTGACTTTC. Its protein product is CASSDSFKDLAGSGANVLTF. The rearrangement links TRBV6-4 to TRBJ2-6; D is perhaps TRBD2 (5 bases). Germline values: CDR1 MRHNA, CDR2 SNTAGT. Between the trimmed V and J ends, which lost 0 bases and 0 bases, there was a span of 18 bases. CDR3 size: 20 residues.

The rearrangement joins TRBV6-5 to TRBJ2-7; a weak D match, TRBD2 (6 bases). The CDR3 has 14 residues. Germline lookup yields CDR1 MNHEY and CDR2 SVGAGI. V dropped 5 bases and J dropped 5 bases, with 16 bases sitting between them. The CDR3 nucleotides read TGTGCCAGCAGTCGCGGGGTAAAGGGCGACGAGCAGTACTTC. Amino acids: CASSRGVKGDEQYF.

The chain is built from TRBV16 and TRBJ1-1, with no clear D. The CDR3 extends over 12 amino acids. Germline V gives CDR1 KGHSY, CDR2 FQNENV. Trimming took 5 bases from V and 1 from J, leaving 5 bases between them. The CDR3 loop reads CASSRRNTEAFF. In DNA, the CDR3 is TGTGCCAGCAGCAGGAGGAACACTGAAGCTTTCTTT.

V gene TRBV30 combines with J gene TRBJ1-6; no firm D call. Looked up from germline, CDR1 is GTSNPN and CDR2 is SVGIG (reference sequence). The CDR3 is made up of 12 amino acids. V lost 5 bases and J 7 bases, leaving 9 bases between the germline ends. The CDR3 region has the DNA TGTGCCTGGGACTGGGGAAATTCACCCCTCCACTTT. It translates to CAWDWGNSPLHF.

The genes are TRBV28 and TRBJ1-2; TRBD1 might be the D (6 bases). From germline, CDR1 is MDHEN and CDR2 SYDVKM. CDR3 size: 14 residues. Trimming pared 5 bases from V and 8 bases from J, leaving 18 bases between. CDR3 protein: CASSPGTIESGYTF. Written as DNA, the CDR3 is TGTGCCAGCAGTCCAGGGACAATCGAAAGCGGCTACACCTTC.

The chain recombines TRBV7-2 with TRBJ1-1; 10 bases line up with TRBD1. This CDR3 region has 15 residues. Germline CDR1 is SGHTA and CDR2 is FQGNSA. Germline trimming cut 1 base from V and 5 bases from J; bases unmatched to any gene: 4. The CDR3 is CASSLEWTGGTEAFF. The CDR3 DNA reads TGTGCCAGCAGCTTAGAATGGACAGGGGGAACTGAAGCTTTCTTT.

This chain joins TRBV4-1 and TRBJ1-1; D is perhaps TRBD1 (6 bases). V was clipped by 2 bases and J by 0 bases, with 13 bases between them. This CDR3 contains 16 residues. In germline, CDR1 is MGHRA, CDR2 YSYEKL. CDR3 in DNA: TGCGCCAGCAGCCAATTCGGACAGTACCTGAACACTGAAGCTTTCTTT. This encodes CASSQFGQYLNTEAFF.

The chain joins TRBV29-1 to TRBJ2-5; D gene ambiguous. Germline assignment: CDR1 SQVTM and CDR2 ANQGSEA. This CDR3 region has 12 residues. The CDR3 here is CSACGNQETQYF. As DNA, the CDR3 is TGCAGTGCCTGTGGGAACCAAGAGACCCAGTACTTC.

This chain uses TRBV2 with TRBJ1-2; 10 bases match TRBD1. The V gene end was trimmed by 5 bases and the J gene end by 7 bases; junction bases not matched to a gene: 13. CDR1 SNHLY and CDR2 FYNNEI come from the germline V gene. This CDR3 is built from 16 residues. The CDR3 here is CASSLRTGGGHGGYTF. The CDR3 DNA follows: TGTGCCAGCAGTCTCCGGACAGGGGGAGGGCATGGTGGCTACACCTTC.

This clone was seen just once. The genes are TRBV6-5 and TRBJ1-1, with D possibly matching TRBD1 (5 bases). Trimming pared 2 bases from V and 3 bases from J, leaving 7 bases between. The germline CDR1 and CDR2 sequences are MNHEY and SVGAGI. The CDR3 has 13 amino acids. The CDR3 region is CASSYGGDTEAFF. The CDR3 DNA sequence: TGTGCCAGCAGTTACGGGGGTGACACTGAAGCTTTCTTT.

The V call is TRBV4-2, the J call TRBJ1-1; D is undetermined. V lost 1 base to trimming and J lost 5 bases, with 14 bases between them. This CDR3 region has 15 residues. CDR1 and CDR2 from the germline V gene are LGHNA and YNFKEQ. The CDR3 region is CASSQVSGPGTEAFF. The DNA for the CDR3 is TGTGCCAGCAGCCAAGTAAGTGGGCCGGGGACTGAAGCTTTCTTT.